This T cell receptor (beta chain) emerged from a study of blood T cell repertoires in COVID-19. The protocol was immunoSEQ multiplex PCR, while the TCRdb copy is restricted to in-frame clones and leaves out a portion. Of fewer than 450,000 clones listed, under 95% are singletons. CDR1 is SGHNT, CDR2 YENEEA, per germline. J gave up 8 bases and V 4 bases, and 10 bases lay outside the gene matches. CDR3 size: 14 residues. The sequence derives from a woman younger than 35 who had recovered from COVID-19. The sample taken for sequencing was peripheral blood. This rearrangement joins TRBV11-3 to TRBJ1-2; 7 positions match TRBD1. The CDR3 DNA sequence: TGTGCCAGCAGCTCTCCCGGACGGACAGGCGGCTACACCTTC. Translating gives CASSSPGRTGGYTF.